This TCR beta chain was identified during a study of blood T cell repertoires in COVID-19. The overall study: Researchers got acute and convalescent COVID-19 samples from the United States, Italy and Spain.

TCRdb's table, derived via immunoSEQ multiplex PCR, lists solely in-frame clones and lacks some. This table has some 170,000 clones, 75% to 85% appearing once. The V end lost 8 bases, the J end lost 5 bases, and 9 bases lay between the germline ends. CDR1 is DFQATT and CDR2 is SNEGSKA in the germline V gene (reference sequence). This CDR3 is built from 10 residues. Two negative PCRs, clearance, or symptom resolution had been documented for recovered Cohort 3 donors. The TCR sequence derives from a man between 40 and 49 years old who had recovered from COVID-19. Sequencing was performed on PBMCs or T cells enriched from blood (not recorded which). The chain is built from TRBV20-1 and TRBJ1-2; maybe TRBD1 (6 bases). The CDR3 nucleotides read TGCAGTCCAGGGGATTATGGCTACACCTTC. Translated, it gives CSPGDYGYTF.